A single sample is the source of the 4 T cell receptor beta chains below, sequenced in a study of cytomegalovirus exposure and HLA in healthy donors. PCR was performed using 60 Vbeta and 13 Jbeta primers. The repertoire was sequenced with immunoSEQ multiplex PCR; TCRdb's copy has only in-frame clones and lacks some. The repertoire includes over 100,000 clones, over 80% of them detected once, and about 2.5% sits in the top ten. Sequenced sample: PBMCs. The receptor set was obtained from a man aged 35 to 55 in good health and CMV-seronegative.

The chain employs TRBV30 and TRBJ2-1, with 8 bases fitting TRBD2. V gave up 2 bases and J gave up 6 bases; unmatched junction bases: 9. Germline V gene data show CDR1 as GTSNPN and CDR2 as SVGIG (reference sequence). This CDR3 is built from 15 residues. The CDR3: CAWSQTKRGSNEQFF. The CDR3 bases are TGTGCCTGGAGTCAAACAAAGCGGGGGTCCAATGAGCAGTTCTTC.

This CDR3 is CASSGQVYLAKNIQYF. The DNA of the CDR3 is TGTGCCAGCAGTGGACAGGTCTATCTAGCCAAAAACATTCAGTACTTC. The V and J genes are TRBV7-2 and TRBJ2-4; 7 nucleotides line up with TRBD1. This CDR3 contains 16 residues. Losses at the gene ends were 6 bases for V and 0 bases for J; bases not matched to a gene: 8. CDR1 SGHTA and CDR2 FQGNSA come from the germline V gene.

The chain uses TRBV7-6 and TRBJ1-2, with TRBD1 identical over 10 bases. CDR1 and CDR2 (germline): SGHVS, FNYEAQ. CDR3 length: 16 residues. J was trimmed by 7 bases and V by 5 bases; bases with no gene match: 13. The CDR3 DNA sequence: TGTGCCAGCAGCAACGAGCCCGGGACAGGGGCTGGTGGCTACACCTTC. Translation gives CASSNEPGTGAGGYTF.

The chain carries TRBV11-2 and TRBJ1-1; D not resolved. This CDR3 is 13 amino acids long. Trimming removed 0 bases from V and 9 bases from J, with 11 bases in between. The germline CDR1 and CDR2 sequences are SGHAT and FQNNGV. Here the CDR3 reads CASSLERSGKAFF. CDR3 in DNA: TGTGCCAGCAGCTTAGAAAGAAGCGGAAAAGCTTTCTTT.